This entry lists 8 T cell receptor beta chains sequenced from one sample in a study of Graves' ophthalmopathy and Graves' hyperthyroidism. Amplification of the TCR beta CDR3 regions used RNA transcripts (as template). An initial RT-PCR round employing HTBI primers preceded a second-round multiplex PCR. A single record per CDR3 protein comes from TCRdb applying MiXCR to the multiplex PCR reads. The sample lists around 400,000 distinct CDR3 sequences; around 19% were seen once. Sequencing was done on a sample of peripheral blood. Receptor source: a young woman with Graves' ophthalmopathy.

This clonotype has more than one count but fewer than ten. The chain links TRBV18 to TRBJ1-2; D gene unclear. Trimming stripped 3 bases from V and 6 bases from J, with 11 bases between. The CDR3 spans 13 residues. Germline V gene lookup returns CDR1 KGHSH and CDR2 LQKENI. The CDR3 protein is CASSPRQVDGYTF. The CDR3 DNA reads TGTGCCAGCTCACCGAGGCAGGTCGATGGCTACACCTTC.

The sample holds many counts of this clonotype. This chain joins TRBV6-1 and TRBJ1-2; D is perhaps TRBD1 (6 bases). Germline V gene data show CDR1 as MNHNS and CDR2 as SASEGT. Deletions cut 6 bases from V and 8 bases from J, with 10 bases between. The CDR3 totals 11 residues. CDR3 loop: CASSHREGYTF. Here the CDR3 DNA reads TGTGCCAGCAGCCACAGGGAGGGCTACACCTTC.

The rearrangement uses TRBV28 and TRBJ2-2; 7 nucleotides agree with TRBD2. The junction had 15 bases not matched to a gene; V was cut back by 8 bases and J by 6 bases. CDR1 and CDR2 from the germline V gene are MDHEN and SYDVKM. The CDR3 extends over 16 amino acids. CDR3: CASDSRGEGLAGELFF. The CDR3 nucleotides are TGTGCCAGCGATTCCCGGGGGGAGGGCCTCGCCGGGGAGCTGTTTTTT.

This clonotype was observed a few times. The CDR3 loop reads CASSQTPGQLKYEQYF. CDR3 nucleotides: TGTGCCAGCAGTCAGACCCCGGGACAGCTGAAATACGAGCAGTACTTC. This chain joins TRBV6-1 and TRBJ2-7; 7 nucleotides line up with TRBD1. The CDR3 runs to 16 residues. CDR1 and CDR2 (germline): MNHNS, SASEGT. Trimming at V came to 5 bases and at J to 4 bases, leaving 14 bases not matched to a gene.

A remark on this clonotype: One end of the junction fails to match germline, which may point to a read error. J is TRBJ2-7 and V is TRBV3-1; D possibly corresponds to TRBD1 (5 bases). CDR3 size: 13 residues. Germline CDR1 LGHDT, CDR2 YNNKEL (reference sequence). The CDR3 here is CDSSRQGTYEQYF. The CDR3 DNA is TGTGACAGCAGCCGGCAGGGCACCTACGAGCAGTACTTC.

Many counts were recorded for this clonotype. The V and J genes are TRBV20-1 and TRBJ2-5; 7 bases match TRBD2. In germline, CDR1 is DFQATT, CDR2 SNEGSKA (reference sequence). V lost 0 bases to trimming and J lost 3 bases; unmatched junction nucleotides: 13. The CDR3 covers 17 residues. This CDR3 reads CSARDHLPLAEEETQYF. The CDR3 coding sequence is TGCAGTGCTAGAGATCACCTCCCTCTAGCGGAAGAAGAGACCCAGTACTTC.

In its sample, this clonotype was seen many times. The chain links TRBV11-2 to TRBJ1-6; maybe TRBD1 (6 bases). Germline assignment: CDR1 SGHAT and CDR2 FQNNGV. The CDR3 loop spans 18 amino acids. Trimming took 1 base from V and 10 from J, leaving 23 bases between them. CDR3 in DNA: TGTGCCAGCAGCTTAGTTGGACAGTCAGCCGGGGGTTTGTCACCCCTCCACTTT. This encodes CASSLVGQSAGGLSPLHF.

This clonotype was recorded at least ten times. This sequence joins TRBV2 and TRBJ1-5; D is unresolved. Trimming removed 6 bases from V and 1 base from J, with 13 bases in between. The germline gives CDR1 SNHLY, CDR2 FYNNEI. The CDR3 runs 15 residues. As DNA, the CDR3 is TGTGCCAGCAGGGATTTCCTCTGGAGCAATCAGCCCCAGCATTTT. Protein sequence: CASRDFLWSNQPQHF.